This T cell receptor (beta chain) was profiled in a study of CD4 T cells in relation to SARS-CoV-2 and coronaviruses (dated by TCRdb to about 2021). Context from the whole study: In the ViraFEST assay, PBMCs were cultured with antigen for approximately 10 days, after which TCR beta CDR3s were sequenced to identify antigen-specific clonal expansions. At the level of individual TCR clonotypes, the study evaluated whether memory CD4+ T cells crossreact between the spike proteins of SARS-CoV-2 and those of common cold coronaviruses. Patient-derived lymphoblastoid cell lines were used to map the HLA restriction of shared crossreactive spike epitopes. The Adaptive Biotechnologies TCR-sequencing kit was used to sequence samples from a few pre-COVID donors and the naive versus memory experiments, whereas other data were Illumina-based. For other donors in the study, expansion assays were sequenced with a different, Illumina-based TCR-beta assay. An HIV-1 Nef peptide pool or a culture without peptide was used as the negative reference condition.

In the germline V gene, CDR1 corresponds to MGHRA and CDR2 to YSYEKL. V and J are trimmed by 3 bases and 4 bases, and the gene matches miss 12 bases of the junction. The CDR3 numbers 16 residues from cysteine through phenylalanine. The CDR3 DNA has 48 bases and is translated from base 1. The method behind the library was the immunoSEQ multiplex PCR assay. For the original study's pipeline: During preprocessing, nonproductive sequences were removed, along with CDR3s that did not begin with C, did not end with F or W, or were shorter than 7 amino acids. Antigen-specific clonotypes were called with the MANAFEST web app on the basis of expansion relative to the reference and to other culture wells. A clone was considered positive if the clone showed significant expansion compared with the reference culture in 2 of 3 replicate wells at an FDR below 0.05. Positive clones also required significant expansion versus all other tandem wells and an odds ratio above 5. CDR3 homology was quantified as pairwise Levenshtein distance, calculated with the stringdist R package after three terminal residues were trimmed from each end. Not all clones reach the TCRdb copy of this immuneACCESS table, which keeps in-frame sequences only. Checked studies attribute under half of the gap to unresolved V genes and leave the rest unexplained. From that table come the V and J calls and clone size; the DNA was used to work out D and trimming. The sample yields approximately 20,000 clones; about 80% were counted once. The top ten clones comprise around 11% of the sample.

As regards this clone: The antigen it binds to is not known. No base qualities exist here, and no much larger clone lies one base off it.

CD4+ T cells from unexposed donors were collected before the COVID-19 pandemic (2011-2018). After more than nine days of culture, CD4+ T cells were isolated with the EasySep CD4+ T cell isolation kit. As cell number allowed, CD4+ T cells from unexposed donors were tested for reactivity to SARS-CoV-2 S and N and to four common cold coronavirus spike pools. Approximately 2 million PBMCs per well were cultured in IMDM with about 5% human AB serum and 7.5 to 10 IU/ml IL-2. Half of the culture medium was replaced with fresh IL-2-containing medium on days 3 and 7. In general, triplicate replicate wells were used for every peptide culture condition. Leukapheresis product for the unexposed donors was bought commercially. Ficoll-Paque PLUS gradient centrifugation was used to isolate PBMCs from leukapheresis product or whole blood. PBMCs were either cryopreserved at -140 degrees C or used fresh in the expansion assay. The QIAamp Micro DNA Kit was used to extract genomic DNA from the CD4+ T cells.

General findings and caveats noted by the study authors: Because the crossreactivity analysis focused on spike protein, crossreactivity against other viral proteins was not assessed. Small numbers of patients and of tested TCRs limited the study. Compared with monoreactive clones, crossreactive clones had significantly weaker SARS-CoV-2-driven expansion, a result consistent with antigenic imprinting. No donor contributed both pre-pandemic and post-infection samples, which limited tracing the source of pre-existing responses. About 60% of donors had memory CD4+ clonotypes that crossrecognized SARS-CoV-2 and at least one common cold coronavirus spike.

This sequence uses TRBV4-1 and TRBJ2-7, with 7 junctional bases fitting TRBD1. The source of this sequence is a human donor in good health. Sequencing input: CD4+ T cells from PBMCs, cultured in vitro. The CDR3 region reads CASSHQIVARGYEQYF. The nucleotides are TGCGCCAGCAGCCATCAAATCGTTGCCAGGGGGTACGAGCAGTACTTC.